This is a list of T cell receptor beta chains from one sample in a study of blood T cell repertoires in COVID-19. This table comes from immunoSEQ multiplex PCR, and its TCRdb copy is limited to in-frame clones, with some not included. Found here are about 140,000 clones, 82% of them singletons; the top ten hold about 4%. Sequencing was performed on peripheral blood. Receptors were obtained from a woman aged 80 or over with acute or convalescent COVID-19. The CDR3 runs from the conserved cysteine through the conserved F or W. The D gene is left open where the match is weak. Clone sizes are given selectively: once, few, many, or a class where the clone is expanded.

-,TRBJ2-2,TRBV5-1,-,TGCGCCAGCAGCTTGGGAGTAGTCGCGAACACCGGGGAGCTGTTTTTT,CASSLGVVANTGELFF
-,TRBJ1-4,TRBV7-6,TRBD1,TGTGCCAGCGGGCTCGAACAGGGGGCGGCTAATGAAAAACTGTTTTTT,CASGLEQGAANEKLFF
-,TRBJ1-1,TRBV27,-,TGTGCCAGCAGAAAAGGAATTTACAGAGTGAACACTGAAGCTTTCTTT,CASRKGIYRVNTEAFF
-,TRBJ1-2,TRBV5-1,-,TGCGCCAGCAGCTTCGGGGGTTTAGGATATGGCTACACCTTC,CASSFGGLGYGYTF
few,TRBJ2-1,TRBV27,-,TGTGCCAGCAGTTTATTTCCCGGTGGGACGGGACTTGGATATGAGCAGTTCTTC,CASSLFPGGTGLGYEQFF
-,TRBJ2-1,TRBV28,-,TGTGCCAGCACGGTAGCGGTCTACAATGAGCAGTTCTTC,CASTVAVYNEQFF
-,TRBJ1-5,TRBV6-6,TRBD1,TGTGCCAGCAGTTATTTAGGGGGCAGCAATCAGCCCCAGCATTTT,CASSYLGGSNQPQHF
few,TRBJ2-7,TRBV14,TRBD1,TGTGCCAGCAGCCAATCAGGGGGCGAGCAGTACTTC,CASSQSGGEQYF
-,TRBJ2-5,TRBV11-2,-,TGTGCCAGCAGCCCGTTAACAGGGCACGAGGCGGAGACCCAGTACTTC,CASSPLTGHEAETQYF
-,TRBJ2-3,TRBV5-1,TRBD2,TGCGCCAGCAGTGTAGGCGGGGGGAGTACAGATACGCAGTATTTT,CASSVGGGSTDTQYF
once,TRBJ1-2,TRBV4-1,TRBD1,TGCGCCAGCAGCCAAGATCAAACAGGGGGCGGATATGGCTACACCTTC,CASSQDQTGGGYGYTF
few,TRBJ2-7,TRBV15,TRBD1,TGTGCCACCAGCAGGGGGACAGGCTACGAGCAGTACTTC,CATSRGTGYEQYF
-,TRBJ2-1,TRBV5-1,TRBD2,TGCGCCAGCAGCTGGGGACTAGCGGATTACAATGAGCAGTTCTTC,CASSWGLADYNEQFF
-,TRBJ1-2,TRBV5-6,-,TGTGCCAGCAGCTTGGTCAGGGCAGGAGATGGCTACACCTTC,CASSLVRAGDGYTF
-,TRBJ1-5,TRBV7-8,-,TGTGCCAGCAGCTTAGGAGGAGGGCCCCAGCATTTT,CASSLGGGPQHF